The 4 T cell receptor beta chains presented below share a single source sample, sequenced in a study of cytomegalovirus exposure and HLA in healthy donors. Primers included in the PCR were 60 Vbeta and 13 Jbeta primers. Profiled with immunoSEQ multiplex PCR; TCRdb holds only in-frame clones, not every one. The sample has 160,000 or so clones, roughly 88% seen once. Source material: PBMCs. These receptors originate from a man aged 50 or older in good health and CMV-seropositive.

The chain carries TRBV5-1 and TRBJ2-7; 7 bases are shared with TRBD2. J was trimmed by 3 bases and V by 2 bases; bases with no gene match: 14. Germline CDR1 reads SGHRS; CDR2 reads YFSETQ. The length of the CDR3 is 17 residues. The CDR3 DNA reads TGCGCCAGCAGCTTCCATGGGGAGGGGATCCGGAGCTACGAGCAGTACGTC. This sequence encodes CASSFHGEGIRSYEQYV.

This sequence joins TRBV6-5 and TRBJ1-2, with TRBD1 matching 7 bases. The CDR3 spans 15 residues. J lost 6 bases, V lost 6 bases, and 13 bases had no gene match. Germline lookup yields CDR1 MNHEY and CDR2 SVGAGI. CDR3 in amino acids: CASRGTAHFLDGYTF. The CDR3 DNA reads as TGTGCCAGCAGGGGGACAGCCCATTTCCTGGATGGCTACACCTTC.

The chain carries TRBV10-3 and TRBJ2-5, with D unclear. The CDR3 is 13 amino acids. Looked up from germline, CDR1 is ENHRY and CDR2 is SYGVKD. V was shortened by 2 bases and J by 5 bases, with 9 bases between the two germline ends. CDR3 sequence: CAISEGNAETQYF. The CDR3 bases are TGTGCCATCAGTGAGGGTAACGCGGAGACCCAGTACTTC.

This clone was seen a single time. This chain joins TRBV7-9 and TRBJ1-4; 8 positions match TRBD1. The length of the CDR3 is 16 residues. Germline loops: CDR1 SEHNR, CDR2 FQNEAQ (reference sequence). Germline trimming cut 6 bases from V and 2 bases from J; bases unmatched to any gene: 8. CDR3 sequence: CASSRDRGRTNEKLFF. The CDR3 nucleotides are TGTGCCAGCAGTCGTGACAGGGGACGCACTAATGAAAAACTGTTTTTT.